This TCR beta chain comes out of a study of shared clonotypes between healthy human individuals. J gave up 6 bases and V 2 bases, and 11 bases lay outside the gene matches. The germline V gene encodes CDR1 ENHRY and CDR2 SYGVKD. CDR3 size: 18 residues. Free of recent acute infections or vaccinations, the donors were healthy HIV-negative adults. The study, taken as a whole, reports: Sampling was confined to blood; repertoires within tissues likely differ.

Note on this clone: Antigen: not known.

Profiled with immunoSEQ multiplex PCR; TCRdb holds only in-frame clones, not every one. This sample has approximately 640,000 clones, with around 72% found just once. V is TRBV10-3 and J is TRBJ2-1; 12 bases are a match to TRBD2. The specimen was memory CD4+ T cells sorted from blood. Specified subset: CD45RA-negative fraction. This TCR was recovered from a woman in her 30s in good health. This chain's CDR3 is CAISEASGRALAGNEQFF. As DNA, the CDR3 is TGTGCCATCAGTGAGGCTAGCGGGAGGGCCCTCGCTGGCAATGAGCAGTTCTTC.